The sequence of this T cell receptor (beta chain) was determined in a study of T cells in Graves' hyperthyroidism and ophthalmopathy. The CDR3 runs 14 residues. Deletions cut 5 bases from V and 2 bases from J, with 10 bases between. Germline V gene sequence: CDR1 MDHEN, CDR2 SYDVKM. Amplified TCR beta CDR3 regions derived from RNA transcripts. HTBI primers drove first-round RT-PCR of the TCR CDR3. TCRdb fed the multiplex PCR reads into MiXCR, producing one record per CDR3 protein. The sample carries some 550,000 distinct CDR3 sequences, 20% recorded once. At least ten counts were recorded for this clonotype. The antigen remains undetermined. Whole-study results and caveats: Clonotypes that were expanded in thyroid above 0.001 mostly appeared in blood too.

The gene calls are TRBV28 and TRBJ1-5; D gene ambiguous. This receptor was identified in a man aged 18 to 35 with Graves' hyperthyroidism. Sequenced material: blood. The CDR3 coding sequence is TGTGCCAGCAGTCTTGGGGTACGCAATCAGCCCCAGCATTTT. Encoded protein: CASSLGVRNQPQHF.